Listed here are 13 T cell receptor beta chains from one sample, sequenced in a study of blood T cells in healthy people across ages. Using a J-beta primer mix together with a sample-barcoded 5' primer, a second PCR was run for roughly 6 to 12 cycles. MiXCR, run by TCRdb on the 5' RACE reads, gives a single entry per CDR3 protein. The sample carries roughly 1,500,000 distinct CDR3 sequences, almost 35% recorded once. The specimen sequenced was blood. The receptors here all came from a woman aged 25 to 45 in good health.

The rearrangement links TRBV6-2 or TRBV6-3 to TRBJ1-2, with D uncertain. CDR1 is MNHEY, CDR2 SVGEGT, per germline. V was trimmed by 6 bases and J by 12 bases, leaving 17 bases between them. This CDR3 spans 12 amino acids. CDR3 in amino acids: CASSNHRMANTF. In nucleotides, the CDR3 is TGTGCCAGCAGCAACCATAGGATGGCTAACACCTTC.

The CDR3 coding sequence is TGTGCCAGCAGCTTCAAGACAGGGGCTATAAACACCGGGGAGCTGTTTTTT. Amino acid sequence: CASSFKTGAINTGELFF. The chain is built from TRBV11-2 and TRBJ2-2; 8 positions agree with TRBD1. The trim removed 3 bases at V and 2 bases at J, leaving 8 bases unmatched. The CDR3 loop spans 17 amino acids. The germline gives CDR1 SGHAT, CDR2 FQNNGV. Full variable domain (missing parts from reference TRBV11-2 and TRBJ2-2): EAGVAQSPRYKIIEKRQSVAFWCNPISGHATLYWYQQILGQGPKLLIQFQNNGVVDDSQLPKDRFSAERLKGVDSTLKIQPAKLEDSAVYLCASSFKTGAINTGELFFGEGSRLTVL.

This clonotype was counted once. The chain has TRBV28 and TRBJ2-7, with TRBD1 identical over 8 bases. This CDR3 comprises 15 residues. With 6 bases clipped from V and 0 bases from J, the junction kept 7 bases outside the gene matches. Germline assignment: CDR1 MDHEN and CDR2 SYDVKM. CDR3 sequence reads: CASSGFRGHSYEQYF. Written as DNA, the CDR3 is TGTGCCAGCAGCGGGTTCAGGGGGCACTCCTACGAGCAGTACTTC.

CDR3 region: CASNRATSGGARGQYF. CDR3 coding DNA: TGTGCCAGCAACAGGGCGACTAGCGGGGGGGCACGGGGGCAGTACTTC. The V gene is TRBV2, the J gene TRBJ2-5, with TRBD2 matching 14 bases. The CDR3 loop spans 16 amino acids. The germline gives CDR1 SNHLY, CDR2 FYNNEI. V trimming: 7 bases; J trimming: 11 bases; junction bases outside the gene matches: 15.

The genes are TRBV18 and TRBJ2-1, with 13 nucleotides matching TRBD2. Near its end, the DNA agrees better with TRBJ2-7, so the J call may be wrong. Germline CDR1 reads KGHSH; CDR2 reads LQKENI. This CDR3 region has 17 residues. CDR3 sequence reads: CASSEIGLAGEYNEQYF. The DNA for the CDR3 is TGTGCCAGCTCAGAAATAGGACTAGCGGGAGAGTACAATGAGCAGTACTTC.

The CDR3 DNA sequence: TGTGCCAGCAGCTTGTCGGACAGGGGATATCAGCCCCAGCATTTT. It specifies CASSLSDRGYQPQHF. The V gene is TRBV7-9, the J gene TRBJ1-5; 9 bases fit TRBD1. The CDR3 extends over 15 amino acids. The germline V gene has CDR1 SEHNR and CDR2 FQNEAQ (reference sequence). V gave up 3 bases and J gave up 5 bases; unmatched junction bases: 5.

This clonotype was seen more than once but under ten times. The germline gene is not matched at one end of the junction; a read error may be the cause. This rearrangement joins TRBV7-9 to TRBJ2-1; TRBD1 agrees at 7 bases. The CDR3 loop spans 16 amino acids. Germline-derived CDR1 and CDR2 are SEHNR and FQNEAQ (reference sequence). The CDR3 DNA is TGTGCCAGCACCTTAAATACAGGGGAATCCTACAATGAGCAGTTCTTC. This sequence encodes CASTLNTGESYNEQFF.

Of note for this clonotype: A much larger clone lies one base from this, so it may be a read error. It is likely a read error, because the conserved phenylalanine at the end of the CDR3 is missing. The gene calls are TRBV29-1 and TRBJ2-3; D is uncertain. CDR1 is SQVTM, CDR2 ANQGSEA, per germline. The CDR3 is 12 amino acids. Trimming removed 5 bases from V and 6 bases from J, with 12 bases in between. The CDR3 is CSVFGNPDTQYC. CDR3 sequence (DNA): TGCAGCGTTTTTGGGAACCCGGATACGCAGTATTGT.

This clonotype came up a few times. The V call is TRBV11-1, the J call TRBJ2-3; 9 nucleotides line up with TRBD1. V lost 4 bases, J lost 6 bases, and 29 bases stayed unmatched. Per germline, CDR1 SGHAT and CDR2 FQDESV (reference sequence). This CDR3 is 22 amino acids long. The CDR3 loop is CASSSPGPDRERTGANSDTQYF. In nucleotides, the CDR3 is TGTGCCAGCAGCTCCCCGGGCCCCGATAGAGAAAGGACAGGGGCAAATTCGGATACGCAGTATTTT.

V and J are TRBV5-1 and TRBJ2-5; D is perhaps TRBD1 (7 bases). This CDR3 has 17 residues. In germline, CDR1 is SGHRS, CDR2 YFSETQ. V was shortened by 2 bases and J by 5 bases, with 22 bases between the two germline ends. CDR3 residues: CASSFVAGGPKIETQYF. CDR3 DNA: TGCGCCAGCAGCTTCGTGGCAGGGGGGCCGAAGATCGAGACCCAGTACTTC.

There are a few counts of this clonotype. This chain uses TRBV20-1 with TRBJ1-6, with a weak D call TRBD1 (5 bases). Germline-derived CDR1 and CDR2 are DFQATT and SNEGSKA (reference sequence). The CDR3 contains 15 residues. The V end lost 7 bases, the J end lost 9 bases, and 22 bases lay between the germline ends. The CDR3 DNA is TGCAGTGTTTCCCACCCACCGGTGGGGGGTTCACCCCTCCACTTT. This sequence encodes CSVSHPPVGGSPLHF.

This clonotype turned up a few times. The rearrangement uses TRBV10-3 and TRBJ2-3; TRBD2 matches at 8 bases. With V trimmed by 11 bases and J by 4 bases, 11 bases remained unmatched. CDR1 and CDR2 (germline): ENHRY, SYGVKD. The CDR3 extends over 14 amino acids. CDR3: CAVTSGRGADTQYF. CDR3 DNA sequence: TGTGCCGTAACTAGCGGAAGGGGGGCAGATACGCAGTATTTT.

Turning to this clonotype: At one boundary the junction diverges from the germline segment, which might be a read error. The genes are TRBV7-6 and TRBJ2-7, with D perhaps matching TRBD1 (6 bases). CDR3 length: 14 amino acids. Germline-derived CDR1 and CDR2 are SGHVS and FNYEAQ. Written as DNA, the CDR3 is TGTGCCGGCAGCTTAGGCAGGGGTTGTCGGGAGCAGTACTTC. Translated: CAGSLGRGCREQYF.